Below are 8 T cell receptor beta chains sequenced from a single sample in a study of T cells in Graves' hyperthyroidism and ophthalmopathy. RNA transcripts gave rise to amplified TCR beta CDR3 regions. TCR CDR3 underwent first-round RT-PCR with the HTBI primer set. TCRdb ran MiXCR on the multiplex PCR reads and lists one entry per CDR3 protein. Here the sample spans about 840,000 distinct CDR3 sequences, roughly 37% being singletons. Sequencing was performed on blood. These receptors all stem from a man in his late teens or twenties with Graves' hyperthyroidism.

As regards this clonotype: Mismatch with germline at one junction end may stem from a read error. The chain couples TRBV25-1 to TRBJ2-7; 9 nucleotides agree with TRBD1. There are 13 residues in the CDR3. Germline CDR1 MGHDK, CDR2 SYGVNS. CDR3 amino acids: CASGTGRSNEQYF. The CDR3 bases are TGCGCCAGCGGGACAGGGAGGTCAAACGAGCAGTACTTC.

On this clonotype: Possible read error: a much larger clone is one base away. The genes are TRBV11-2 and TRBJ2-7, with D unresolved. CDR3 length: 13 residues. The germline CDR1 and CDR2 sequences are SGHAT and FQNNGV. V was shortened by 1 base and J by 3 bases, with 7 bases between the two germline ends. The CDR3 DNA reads TGTGCCAGCAGCTTAGCGGTAGACTACGAGCAGTACTTC. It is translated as CASSLAVDYEQYF.

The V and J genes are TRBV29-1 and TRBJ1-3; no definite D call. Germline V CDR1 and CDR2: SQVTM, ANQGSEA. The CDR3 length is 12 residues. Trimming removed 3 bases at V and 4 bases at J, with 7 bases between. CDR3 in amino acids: CSVDWAGNTIYF. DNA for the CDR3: TGCAGCGTTGACTGGGCAGGAAACACCATATATTTT. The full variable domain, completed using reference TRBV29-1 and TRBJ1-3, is SAVISQKPSRDICQRGTSLTIQCQVDSQVTMMFWYRQQPGQSLTLIATANQGSEATYESGFVIDKFPISRPNLTFSTLTVSNMSPEDSSIYLCSVDWAGNTIYFGEGSWLTVV.

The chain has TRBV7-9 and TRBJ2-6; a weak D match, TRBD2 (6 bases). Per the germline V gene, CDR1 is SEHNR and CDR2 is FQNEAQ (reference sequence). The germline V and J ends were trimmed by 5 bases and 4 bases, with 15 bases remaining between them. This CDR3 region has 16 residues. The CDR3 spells CASSPMGGSGANVLTF. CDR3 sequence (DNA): TGTGCCAGCAGCCCGATGGGGGGTTCCGGGGCCAACGTCCTGACTTTC.

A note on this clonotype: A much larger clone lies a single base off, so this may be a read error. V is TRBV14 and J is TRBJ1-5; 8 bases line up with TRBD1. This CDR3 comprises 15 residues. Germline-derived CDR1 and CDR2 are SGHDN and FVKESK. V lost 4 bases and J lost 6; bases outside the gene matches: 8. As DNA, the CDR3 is TGTGCCAGCAGCCCACGAGGACAGGGACCTCAGCCCCAGCATTTT. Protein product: CASSPRGQGPQPQHF.

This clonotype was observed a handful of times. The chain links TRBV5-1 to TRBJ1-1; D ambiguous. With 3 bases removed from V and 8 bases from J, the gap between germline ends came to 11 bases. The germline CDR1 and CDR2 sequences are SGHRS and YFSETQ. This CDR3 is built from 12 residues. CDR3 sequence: CASSSTPGEAFF. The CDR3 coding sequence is TGCGCCAGCAGCTCGACTCCAGGAGAAGCTTTCTTT. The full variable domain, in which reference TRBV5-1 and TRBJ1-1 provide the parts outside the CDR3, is KAGVTQTPRYLIKTRGQQVTLSCSPISGHRSVSWYQQTPGQGLQFLFEYFSETQRNKGNFPGRFSGRQFSNSRSEMNVSTLELGDSALYLCASSSTPGEAFFGQGTRLTVV.

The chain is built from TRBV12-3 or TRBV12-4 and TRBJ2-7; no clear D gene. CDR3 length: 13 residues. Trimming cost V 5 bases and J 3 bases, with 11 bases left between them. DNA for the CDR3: TGTGCCAGCAGTGAAGTGCCAGGCTACGAGCAGTACTTC. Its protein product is CASSEVPGYEQYF.

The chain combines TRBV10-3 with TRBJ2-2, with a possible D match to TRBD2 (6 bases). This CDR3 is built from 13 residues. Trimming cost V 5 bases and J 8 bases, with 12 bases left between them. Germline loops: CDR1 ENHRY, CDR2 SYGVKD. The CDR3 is CAISRQSGGELFF. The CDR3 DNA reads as TGTGCCATCAGTCGACAGAGCGGGGGGGAGCTGTTTTTT.